This T cell receptor beta chain was retrieved from a study of shared clonotypes between healthy human individuals. Regarding the study as a whole: When compared with the clonotypes that were shared by all four sorted-subset donors, the non-shared clonotypes turned out to have lower generation probabilities. A handful of donors shared about 5% of their naive CD4 clonotypes. Clonotype sharing levels among donors were expected to vary with sequencing depth.

As concerns this clone: The antigen is unknown.

The CDR3 is 15 amino acids. J lost 7 bases, V lost 0 bases, and 7 bases had no gene match. Germline V CDR1 and CDR2: LNHNV, YYDKDF (reference sequence). Over several immunoSEQ plates, each subset's genomic DNA was distributed in even portions. Data came from immunoSEQ multiplex PCR; TCRdb stores just in-frame clones and leaves some out. The sample lists about 2.3 million clones, 80% to 95% occurring once. The V and J genes are TRBV15 and TRBJ2-7; 9 bases are shared with TRBD1. The TCR sequence derives from a young man in good health. Some clones in this sample may be carry-over from other donors' samples. The sample was naive CD4+ T cells from PBMCs. Stated subset: CD45RA+ positively selected. CDR3 region: CATSREGNRGREQYF. CDR3 nucleotide sequence: TGTGCCACCAGCAGAGAAGGCAACAGGGGGCGAGAGCAGTACTTC.